This TCR beta chain was found in a study of shared clonotypes between healthy human individuals. Donors comprised healthy HIV-negative adults lacking recent acute infections or vaccinations. Into CD45RA+ naive and CD45RA-negative memory subsets, the CD4+ cells were split. Each subset's genomic DNA was split evenly across several immunoSEQ plates. Per the authors' pipeline: ImmunoSEQ sequences covered only the junction and lacked quality scores; filtering therefore differed. The assay was immunoSEQ multiplex PCR, and TCRdb's table has in-frame clones only and misses some. V and J calls and clone size follow that table, whereas D and trimming were derived from the DNA. This sample has 2 million to 2.5 million clones, with approximately 93% found just once. CDR3 length: 16 residues. Trimming shortened V by 5 bases and J by 0 bases, and 17 bases separated the two germline ends. Germline CDR1 is MDHEN and CDR2 is SYDVKM.

The rearrangement joins TRBV28 to TRBJ2-7, with a tentative D call TRBD1 (6 bases). This TCR was recovered from a man between 18 and 29 years old in good health. Some clones in this sample may be carry-over from other donors' samples. Sequencing was performed on naive CD4+ T cells from PBMCs. Subset meaning: CD45RA+ positively selected. CDR3 bases: TGTGCCAGCAGTCTCCCCCAGGGGTGGGGCTCCTACGAGCAGTACTTC. This gives the protein CASSLPQGWGSYEQYF.